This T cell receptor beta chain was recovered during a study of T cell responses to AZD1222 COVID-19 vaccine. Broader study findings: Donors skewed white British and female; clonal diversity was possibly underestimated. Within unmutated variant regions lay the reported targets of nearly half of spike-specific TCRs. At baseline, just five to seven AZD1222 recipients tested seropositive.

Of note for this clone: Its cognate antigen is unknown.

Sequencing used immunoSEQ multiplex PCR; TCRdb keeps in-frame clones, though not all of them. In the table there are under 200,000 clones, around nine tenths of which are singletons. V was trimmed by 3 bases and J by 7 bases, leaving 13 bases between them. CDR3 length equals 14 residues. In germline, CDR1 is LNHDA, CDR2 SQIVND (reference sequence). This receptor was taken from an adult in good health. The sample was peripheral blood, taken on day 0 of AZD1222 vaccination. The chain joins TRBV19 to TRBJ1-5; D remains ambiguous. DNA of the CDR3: TGTGCCAGTAGTATTTCCCCACTGGAGCAGCCCCAGCATTTT. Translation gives CASSISPLEQPQHF.